This section outlines one T cell receptor (beta chain) sequence together with its context. The antigen is undetermined. The data were obtained in a study of T cells after yellow fever vaccination. Findings of the study overall: Boosting was followed by the reappearance of most primary-vaccination clones (approximately 97% CD4, around 90% CD8).

TCRdb reprocessed the 5' RACE reads with MiXCR, giving one entry per CDR3 protein. The sample consists of a few hundred thousand distinct CDR3 sequences, around 7% of them appearing once. Unmatched junction bases numbered 0, after V lost 1 base and J lost 3 bases. The CDR3 is made up of 14 amino acids. Per germline, CDR1 SGHRS and CDR2 YFSETQ. Material: CD4+ T cells sorted from PBMCs, obtained 15 days after the yellow fever booster vaccination. This sequence joins TRBV5-1 and TRBJ2-2, with 7 bases matching TRBD2. This sequence originates from a man aged 25 to 40 who received the YFV17D yellow fever vaccine. This CDR3 reads CASSLSGDTGELFF. CDR3 DNA sequence: TGCGCCAGCAGCTTGAGCGGGGACACCGGGGAGCTGTTTTTT.